This T cell receptor beta chain was sequenced during a study of cytomegalovirus exposure and HLA in healthy donors. V shed 5 bases and J shed 7 bases, with 6 bases lying between them. CDR1 is SEHNR and CDR2 is FQNEAQ in the germline V gene (reference sequence). CDR3 length: 10 residues. Researchers ran the PCR with 60 Vbeta and 13 Jbeta primers. Measured with immunoSEQ multiplex PCR; TCRdb has only the in-frame clones, and not every one. This table has 120,000 or so clones, approximately 15% appearing once. The chain joins TRBV7-9 to TRBJ2-7; D is perhaps TRBD2 (6 bases). Material for sequencing was PBMCs. The sequence came from a woman between 18 and 29 years old in good health and CMV-seronegative. The CDR3, as DNA: TGTGCCAGCAGCGGGGGGGAGCAGTACTTC. Translation gives CASSGGEQYF. The full variable domain, with the rest looked up from reference TRBV7-9 and TRBJ2-7, is DTGVSQNPRHKITKRGQNVTFRCDPISEHNRLYWYRQTLGQGPEFLTYFQNEAQLEKSRLLSDRFSAERPKGSFSTLEIQRTEQGDSAMYLCASSGGEQYFGPGTRLTVT.